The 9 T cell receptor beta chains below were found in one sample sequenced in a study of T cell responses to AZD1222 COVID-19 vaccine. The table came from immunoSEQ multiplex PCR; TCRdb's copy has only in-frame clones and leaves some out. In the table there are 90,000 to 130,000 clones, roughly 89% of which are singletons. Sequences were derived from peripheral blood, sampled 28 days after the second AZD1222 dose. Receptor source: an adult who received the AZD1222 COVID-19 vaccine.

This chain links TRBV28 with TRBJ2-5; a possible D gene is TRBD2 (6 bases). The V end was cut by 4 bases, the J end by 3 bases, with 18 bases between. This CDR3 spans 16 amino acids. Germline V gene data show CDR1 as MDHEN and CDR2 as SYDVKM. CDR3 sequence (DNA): TGTGCCAGCAGTTCGTACCTCGGGTGGGGGGAAGAGACCCAGTACTTC. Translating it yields CASSSYLGWGEETQYF.

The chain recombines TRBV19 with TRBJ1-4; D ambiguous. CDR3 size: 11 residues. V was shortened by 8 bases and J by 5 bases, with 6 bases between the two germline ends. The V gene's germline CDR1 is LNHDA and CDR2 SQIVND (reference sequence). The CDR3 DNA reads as TGTGCCAGTGCAAGGAATGAAAAACTGTTTTTT. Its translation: CASARNEKLFF.

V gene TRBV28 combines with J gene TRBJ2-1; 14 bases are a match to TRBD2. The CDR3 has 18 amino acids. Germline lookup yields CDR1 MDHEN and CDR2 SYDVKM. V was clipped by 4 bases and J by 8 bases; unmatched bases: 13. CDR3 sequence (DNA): TGTGCCAGCAGTTATGGAACGACTAGCGGGGGGGCTGGGGATGAGCAGTTCTTC. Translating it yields CASSYGTTSGGAGDEQFF.

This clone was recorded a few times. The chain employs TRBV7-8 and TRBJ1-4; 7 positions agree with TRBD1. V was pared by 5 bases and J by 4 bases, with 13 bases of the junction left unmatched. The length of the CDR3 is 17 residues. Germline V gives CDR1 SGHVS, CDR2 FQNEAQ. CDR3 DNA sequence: TGTGCCAGCAGCCCCCCTAACAGGGGAGGGTTTAATGAAAAACTGTTTTTT. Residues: CASSPPNRGGFNEKLFF.

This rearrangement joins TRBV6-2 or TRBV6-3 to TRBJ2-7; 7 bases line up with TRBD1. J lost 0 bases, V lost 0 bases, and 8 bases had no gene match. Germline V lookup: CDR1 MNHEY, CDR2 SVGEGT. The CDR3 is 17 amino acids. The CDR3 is CASSYSKGQRSSYEQYF. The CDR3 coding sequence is TGTGCCAGCAGTTACTCGAAGGGACAGAGAAGCTCCTACGAGCAGTACTTC.

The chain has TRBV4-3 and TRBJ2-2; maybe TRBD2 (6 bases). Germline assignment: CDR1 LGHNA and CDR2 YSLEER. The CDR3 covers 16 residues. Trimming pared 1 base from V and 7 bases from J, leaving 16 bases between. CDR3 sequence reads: CASSQVVQPGDGELFF. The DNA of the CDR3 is TGCGCCAGCAGCCAAGTCGTTCAGCCGGGAGACGGGGAGCTGTTTTTT.

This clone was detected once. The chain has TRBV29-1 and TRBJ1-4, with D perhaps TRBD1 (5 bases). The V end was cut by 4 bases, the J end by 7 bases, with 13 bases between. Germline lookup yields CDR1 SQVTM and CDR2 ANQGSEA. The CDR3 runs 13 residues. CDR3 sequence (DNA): TGCAGCGTTGGCCTAGGGGTAACTGAAAAACTGTTTTTT. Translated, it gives CSVGLGVTEKLFF.

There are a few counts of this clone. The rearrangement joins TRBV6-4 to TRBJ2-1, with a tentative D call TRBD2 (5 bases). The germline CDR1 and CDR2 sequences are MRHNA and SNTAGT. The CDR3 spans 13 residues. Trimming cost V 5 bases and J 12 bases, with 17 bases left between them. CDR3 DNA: TGTGCCAGCAGTTCCGGACTCCAAACGGCGCAGTTCTTC. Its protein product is CASSSGLQTAQFF.

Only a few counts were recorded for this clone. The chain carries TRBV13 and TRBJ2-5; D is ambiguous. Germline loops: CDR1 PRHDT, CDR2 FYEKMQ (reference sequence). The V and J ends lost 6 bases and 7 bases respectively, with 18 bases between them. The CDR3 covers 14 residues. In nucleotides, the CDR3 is TGTGCCAGCAGTAAAAGAGACGGATTGGGGACCCAGTACTTC. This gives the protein CASSKRDGLGTQYF.